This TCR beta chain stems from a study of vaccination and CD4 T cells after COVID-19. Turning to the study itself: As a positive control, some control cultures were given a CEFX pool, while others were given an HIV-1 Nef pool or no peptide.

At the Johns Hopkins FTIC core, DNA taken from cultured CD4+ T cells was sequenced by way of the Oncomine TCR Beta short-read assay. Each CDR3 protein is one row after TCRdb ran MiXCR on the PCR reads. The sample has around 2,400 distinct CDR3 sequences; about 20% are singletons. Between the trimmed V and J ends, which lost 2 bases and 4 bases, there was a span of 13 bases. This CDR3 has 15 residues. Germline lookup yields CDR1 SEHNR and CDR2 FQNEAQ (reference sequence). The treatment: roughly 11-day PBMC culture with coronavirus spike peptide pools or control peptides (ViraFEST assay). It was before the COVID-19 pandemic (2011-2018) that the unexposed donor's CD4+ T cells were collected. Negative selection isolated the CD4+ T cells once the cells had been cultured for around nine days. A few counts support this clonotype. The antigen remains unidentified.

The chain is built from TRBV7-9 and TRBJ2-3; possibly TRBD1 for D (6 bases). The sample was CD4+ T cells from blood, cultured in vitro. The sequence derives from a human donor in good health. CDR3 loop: CASSLRSRGADTQYF. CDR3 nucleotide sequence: TGTGCCAGCAGCTTACGATCCAGGGGTGCAGATACGCAGTATTTT.